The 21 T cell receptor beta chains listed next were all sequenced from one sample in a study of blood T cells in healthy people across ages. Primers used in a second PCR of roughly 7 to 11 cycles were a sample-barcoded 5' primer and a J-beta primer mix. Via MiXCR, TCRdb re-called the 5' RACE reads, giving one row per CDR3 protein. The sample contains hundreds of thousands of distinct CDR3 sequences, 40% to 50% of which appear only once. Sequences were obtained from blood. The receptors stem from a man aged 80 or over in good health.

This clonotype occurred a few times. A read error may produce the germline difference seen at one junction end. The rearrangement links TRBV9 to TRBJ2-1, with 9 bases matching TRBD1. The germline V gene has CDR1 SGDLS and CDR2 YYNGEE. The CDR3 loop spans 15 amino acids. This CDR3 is CVSSAGDRAYNEQFF. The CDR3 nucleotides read TGTGTCAGCAGCGCCGGGGACAGGGCCTACAATGAGCAGTTCTTC.

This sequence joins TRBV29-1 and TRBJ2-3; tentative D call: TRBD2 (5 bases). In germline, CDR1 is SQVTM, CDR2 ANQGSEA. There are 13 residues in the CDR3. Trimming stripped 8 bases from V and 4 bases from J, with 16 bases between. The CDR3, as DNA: TGCAGCACTGACTCGGACTCTCCAGATACGCAGTATTTT. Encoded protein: CSTDSDSPDTQYF.

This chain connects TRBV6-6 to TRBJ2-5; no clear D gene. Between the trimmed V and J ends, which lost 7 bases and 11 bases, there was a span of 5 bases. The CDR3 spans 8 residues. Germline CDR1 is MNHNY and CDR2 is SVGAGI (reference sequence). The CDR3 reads CASTQQYF. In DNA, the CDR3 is TGTGCCAGCACCCAGCAGTACTTC.

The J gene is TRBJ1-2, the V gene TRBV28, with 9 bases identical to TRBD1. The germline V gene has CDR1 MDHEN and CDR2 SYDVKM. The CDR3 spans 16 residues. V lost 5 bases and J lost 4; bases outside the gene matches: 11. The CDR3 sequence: CASSIGTGSGSYGYTF. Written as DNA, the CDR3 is TGTGCCAGCAGTATCGGGACAGGGAGTGGCTCCTATGGCTACACCTTC.

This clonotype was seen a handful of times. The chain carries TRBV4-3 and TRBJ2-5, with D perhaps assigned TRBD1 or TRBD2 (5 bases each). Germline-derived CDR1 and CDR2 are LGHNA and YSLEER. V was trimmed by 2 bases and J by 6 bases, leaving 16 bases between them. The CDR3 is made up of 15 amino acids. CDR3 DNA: TGCGCCAGCAGCCAACTTACCGGGGACGGACAGACCCAGTACTTC. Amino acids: CASSQLTGDGQTQYF.

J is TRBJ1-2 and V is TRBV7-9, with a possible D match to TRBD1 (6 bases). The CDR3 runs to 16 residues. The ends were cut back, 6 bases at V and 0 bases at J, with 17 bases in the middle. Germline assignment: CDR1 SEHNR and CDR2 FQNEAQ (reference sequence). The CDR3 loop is CASSQTPGETNYGYTF. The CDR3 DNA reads TGTGCCAGCAGTCAAACCCCAGGGGAAACTAACTATGGCTACACCTTC.

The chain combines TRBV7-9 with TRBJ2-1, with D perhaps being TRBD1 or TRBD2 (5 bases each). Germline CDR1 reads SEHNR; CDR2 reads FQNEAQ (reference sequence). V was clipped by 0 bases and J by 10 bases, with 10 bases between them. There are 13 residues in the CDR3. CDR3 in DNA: TGTGCCAGCAGCTTAGCGCAGCGGACAGAGCAGTTCTTC. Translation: CASSLAQRTEQFF.

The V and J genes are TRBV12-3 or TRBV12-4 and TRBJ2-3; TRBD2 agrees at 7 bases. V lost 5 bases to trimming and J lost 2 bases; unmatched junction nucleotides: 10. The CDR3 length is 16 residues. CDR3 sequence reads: CASSLWTRGSTDTQYF. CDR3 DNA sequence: TGTGCCAGCAGTCTCTGGACTAGAGGTTCCACAGATACGCAGTATTTT.

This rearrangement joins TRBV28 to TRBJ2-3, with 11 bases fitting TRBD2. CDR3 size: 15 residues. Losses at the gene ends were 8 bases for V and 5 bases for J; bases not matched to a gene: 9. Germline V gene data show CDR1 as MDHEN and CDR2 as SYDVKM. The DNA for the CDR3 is TGTGCCAGCCGAAACACCGGGACTAGCGGAGATACGCAGTATTTT. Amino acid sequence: CASRNTGTSGDTQYF.

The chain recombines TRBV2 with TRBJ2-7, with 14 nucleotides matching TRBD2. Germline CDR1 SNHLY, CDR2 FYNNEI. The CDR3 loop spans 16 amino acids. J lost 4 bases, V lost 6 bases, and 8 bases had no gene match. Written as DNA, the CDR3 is TGTGCCAGCAGCGTCGGGACTAGCGGGAGCAGTTACGAGCAGTACTTC. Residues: CASSVGTSGSSYEQYF.

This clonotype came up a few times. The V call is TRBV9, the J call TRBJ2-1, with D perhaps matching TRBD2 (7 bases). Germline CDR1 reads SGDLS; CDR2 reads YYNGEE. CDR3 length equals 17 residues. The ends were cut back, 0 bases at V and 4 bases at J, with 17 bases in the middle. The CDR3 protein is CASSVDPAGGPYNEQFF. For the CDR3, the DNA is TGTGCCAGCAGCGTAGATCCGGCCGGGGGGCCATACAATGAGCAGTTCTTC.

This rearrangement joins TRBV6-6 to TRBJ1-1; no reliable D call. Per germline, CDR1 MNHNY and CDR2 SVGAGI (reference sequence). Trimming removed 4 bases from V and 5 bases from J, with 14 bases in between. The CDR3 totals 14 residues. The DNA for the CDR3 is TGTGCCAGCAGTTTCGAGGGCGGCGTAACTGAAGCTTTCTTT. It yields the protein CASSFEGGVTEAFF.

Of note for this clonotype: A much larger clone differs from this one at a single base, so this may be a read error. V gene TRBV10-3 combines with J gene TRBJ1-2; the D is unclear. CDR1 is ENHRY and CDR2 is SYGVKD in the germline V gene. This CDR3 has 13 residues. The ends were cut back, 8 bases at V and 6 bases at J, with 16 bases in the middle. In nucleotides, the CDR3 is TGTGCCATCGGAGAAGAACAATTAAATGGCTACACCTTC. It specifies CAIGEEQLNGYTF.

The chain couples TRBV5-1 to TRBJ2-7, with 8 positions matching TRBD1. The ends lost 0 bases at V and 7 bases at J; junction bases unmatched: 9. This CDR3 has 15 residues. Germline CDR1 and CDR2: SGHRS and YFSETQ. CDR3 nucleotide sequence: TGCGCCAGCAGCTTGGACGGGCAGGGGGCGCGGGAGCAGTACTTC. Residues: CASSLDGQGAREQYF.

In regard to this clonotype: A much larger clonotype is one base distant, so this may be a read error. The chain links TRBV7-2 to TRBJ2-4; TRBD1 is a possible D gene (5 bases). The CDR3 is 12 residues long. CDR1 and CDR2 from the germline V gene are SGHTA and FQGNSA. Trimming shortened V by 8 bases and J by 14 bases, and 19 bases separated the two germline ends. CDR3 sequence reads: CASGQGGETKYF. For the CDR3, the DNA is TGTGCCAGCGGCCAGGGCGGAGAGACCAAGTACTTC.

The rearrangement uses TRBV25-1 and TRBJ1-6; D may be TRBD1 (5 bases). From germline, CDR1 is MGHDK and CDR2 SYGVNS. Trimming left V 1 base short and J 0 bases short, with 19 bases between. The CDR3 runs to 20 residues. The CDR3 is CASSEWGSGPLSSYNSPLHF. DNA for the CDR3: TGTGCCAGCAGTGAATGGGGGTCAGGGCCACTGAGCTCCTATAATTCACCCCTCCACTTT.

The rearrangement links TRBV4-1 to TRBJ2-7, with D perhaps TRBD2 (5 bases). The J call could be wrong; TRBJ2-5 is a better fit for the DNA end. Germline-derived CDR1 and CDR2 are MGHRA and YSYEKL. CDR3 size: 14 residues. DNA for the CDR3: TGCGCCAGCAGCCGAGATGGATCGGGGGAGACCCAGTACTTC. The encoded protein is CASSRDGSGETQYF.

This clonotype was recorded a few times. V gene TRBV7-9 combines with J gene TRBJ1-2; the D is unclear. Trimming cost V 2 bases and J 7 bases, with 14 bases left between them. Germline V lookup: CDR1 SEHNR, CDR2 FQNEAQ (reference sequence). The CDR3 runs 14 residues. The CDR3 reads CASSLPVGYSGYTF. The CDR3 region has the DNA TGTGCCAGCAGCTTACCAGTGGGGTATAGTGGCTACACCTTC.

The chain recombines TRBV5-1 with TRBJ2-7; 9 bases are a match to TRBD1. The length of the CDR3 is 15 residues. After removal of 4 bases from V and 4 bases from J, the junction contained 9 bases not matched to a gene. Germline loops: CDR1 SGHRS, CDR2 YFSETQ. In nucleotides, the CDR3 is TGCGCCAGCAGCCGAGAGGTACAGGGGGCATACGAGCAGTACTTC. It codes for CASSREVQGAYEQYF.

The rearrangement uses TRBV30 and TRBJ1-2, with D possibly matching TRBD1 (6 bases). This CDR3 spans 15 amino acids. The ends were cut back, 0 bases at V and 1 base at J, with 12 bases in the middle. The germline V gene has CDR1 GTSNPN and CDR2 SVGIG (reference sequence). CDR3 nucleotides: TGTGCCTGGAGTGTGGGGACAAGTCTTAACTATGGCTACACCTTC. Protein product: CAWSVGTSLNYGYTF.

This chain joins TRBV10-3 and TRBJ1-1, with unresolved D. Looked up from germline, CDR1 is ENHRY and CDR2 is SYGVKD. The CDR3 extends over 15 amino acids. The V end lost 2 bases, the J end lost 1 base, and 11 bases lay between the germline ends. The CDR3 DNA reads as TGTGCCATCAGTGAGCCACCAACAAAGAACACTGAAGCTTTCTTT. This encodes CAISEPPTKNTEAFF.